This T cell receptor beta chain was documented in a study of blood T cell repertoires in COVID-19. The wider study: The cDNA or gDNA used as material had been derived from T cells, B-cell-depleted T cells, or PBMCs.

Germline V CDR1 and CDR2: SGHTA, FQGNSA. The CDR3 runs to 18 residues. V lost 0 bases, J lost 2 bases, and 12 bases stayed unmatched. Sequenced by immunoSEQ multiplex PCR; TCRdb stores in-frame clones only, minus some. This sample has 400,000 or so clones, with around 89% found just once. The sample consisted of peripheral blood. This receptor was obtained from a woman aged 40 to 50 with COVID-19, enrolled during active disease. This chain links TRBV7-2 with TRBJ2-7; TRBD2 aligns across 8 bases. Here the CDR3 DNA reads TGTGCCAGCAGCTTAGCCCCTAGCGGGCGCGCCTTTCCCTACGAGCAGTACTTC. It codes for CASSLAPSGRAFPYEQYF.